This T cell receptor (beta chain) was recovered during a study of PD-1 blockade in mismatch repair-deficient tumors. Study summary: Patients had approximately 12 mismatch repair-deficient cancer types and were previously treated and progressing.

Every patient had mismatch repair deficiency by PCR or immunohistochemistry. The data were produced by immunoSEQ multiplex PCR, yet TCRdb's version contains in-frame clones alone and is incomplete. The repertoire holds more than 15,000 clones, with 80% to 85% as singletons. For this clone: This CDR3 is also generated by other DNA sequences in the sample.

The CDR3 loop spans 15 amino acids. CDR1 SEHNR and CDR2 FQNEAQ come from the germline V gene (reference sequence). Trimming pared 2 bases from V and 2 bases from J, leaving 10 bases between. The source material was PBMCs, sampled 4 weeks after starting pembrolizumab. The receptor was derived from an adult with mismatch repair-deficient cancer. The chain couples TRBV7-9 to TRBJ2-1; the D gene is possibly TRBD1 (6 bases). The CDR3 loop reads CASSLTQGTYNEQFF. CDR3 sequence (DNA): TGTGCCAGCAGCTTAACACAGGGCACCTACAATGAGCAGTTCTTC.